One and the same sample provided the 20 T cell receptor beta chains below, sequenced in a study of OX40 agonist ivuxolimab in advanced cancers. Clones were sequenced by immunoSEQ multiplex PCR, and TCRdb holds only the in-frame ones, with some missing. The sample shows about 73,000 clones, approximately 89% of them seen only once. Specimen: CD4+ or CD8+ T cells sorted from blood, collected in a trial of the OX40 agonist ivuxolimab. The source is an adult with an advanced solid tumor such as melanoma, head and neck, liver or kidney cancer.

The chain links TRBV5-1 to TRBJ1-2, with 7 bases lining up with TRBD1. Germline V gives CDR1 SGHRS, CDR2 YFSETQ. The J segment lost 4 bases and the V segment lost 4 bases, leaving 13 bases of the junction unmatched. CDR3 length: 16 amino acids. The chain's CDR3 is CASSPRTGSMGYGYTF. The CDR3 DNA sequence: TGCGCCAGCAGCCCGAGGACAGGTAGCATGGGCTATGGCTACACCTTC.

J is TRBJ2-3 and V is TRBV7-2, with D unclear. V was cut by 1 base and J by 1 base, with 6 bases left in between. CDR1 is SGHTA and CDR2 is FQGNSA in the germline V gene. The CDR3 contains 14 residues. CDR3 in amino acids: CASSLGRGTDTQYF. The DNA of the CDR3 is TGTGCCAGCAGCTTAGGTCGGGGCACAGATACGCAGTATTTT.

The V gene is TRBV12-5, the J gene TRBJ1-1, with D perhaps TRBD1 (6 bases). The CDR3 consists of 14 residues. Germline V gene lookup returns CDR1 LGHNT and CDR2 FRNRAP. Trimming shortened V by 1 base and J by 4 bases, and 10 bases separated the two germline ends. The CDR3 region is CASGLGGLGTEAFF. The CDR3, as DNA: TGTGCTAGTGGTTTGGGGGGGCTTGGCACTGAAGCTTTCTTT.

The V and J genes are TRBV28 and TRBJ2-7, with a weak D call TRBD1 (6 bases). Germline V gene data show CDR1 as MDHEN and CDR2 as SYDVKM. Deletions cut 1 base from V and 2 bases from J, with 9 bases between. CDR3 length: 14 residues. In nucleotides, the CDR3 is TGTGCCAGCAGTTTATACAGGGAGACCTACGAGCAGTACTTC. Amino acid sequence: CASSLYRETYEQYF.

This chain links TRBV27 with TRBJ1-1; D uncertain. CDR1 and CDR2 from the germline V gene are MNHEY and SMNVEV (reference sequence). The CDR3 covers 14 residues. V gave up 3 bases and J gave up 1 base, with 9 bases separating them. The CDR3 reads CASSFRVGNTEAFF. In DNA, the CDR3 is TGTGCCAGCAGTTTTAGGGTTGGGAACACTGAAGCTTTCTTT.

CDR3 coding DNA: TGTGCCAGCAGCCAAGATGGGCAGGCCCGCTGGGACACTGAAGCTTTCTTT. Residues: CASSQDGQARWDTEAFF. V gene TRBV14 combines with J gene TRBJ1-1; D is unresolved. Between the trimmed V and J ends, which lost 0 bases and 3 bases, there was a span of 17 bases. This CDR3 spans 17 amino acids. Germline values: CDR1 SGHDN, CDR2 FVKESK.

This clone was seen only a few times. The rearrangement joins TRBV27 to TRBJ2-7; tentative D call: TRBD2 (6 bases). This CDR3 spans 14 amino acids. Trimming cost V 4 bases and J 1 base, with 11 bases left between them. From germline, CDR1 is MNHEY and CDR2 SMNVEV (reference sequence). CDR3 coding DNA: TGTGCCAGCAGTTCCCGCGCGGGATCCTACGAGCAGTACTTC. Translation gives CASSSRAGSYEQYF.

A single count supports this clone. The gene calls are TRBV7-2 and TRBJ1-2; 7 bases match TRBD1. Trimming cost V 1 base and J 7 bases; bases outside gene matches: 12. Germline CDR1 reads SGHTA; CDR2 reads FQGNSA. The CDR3 sequence is 16 residues long. The CDR3 DNA reads TGTGCCAGCAGCTTAGGGGGGACAGAGTCAAGCTTTGGCTACACCTTC. Protein: CASSLGGTESSFGYTF.

The V gene is TRBV15, the J gene TRBJ2-1, with D perhaps TRBD2 (7 bases). This CDR3 has 16 residues. Germline values: CDR1 LNHNV, CDR2 YYDKDF (reference sequence). The germline V and J ends were trimmed by 1 base and 2 bases, with 12 bases remaining between them. CDR3 in DNA: TGTGCCACCAGCAGAGGGGGGAGGGGGACCTACAATGAGCAGTTCTTC. Translated: CATSRGGRGTYNEQFF.

This rearrangement joins TRBV10-2 to TRBJ1-2; TRBD1 aligns across 9 bases. The CDR3 is made up of 13 amino acids. V gave up 7 bases and J gave up 4 bases; unmatched junction bases: 4. CDR1 is WSHSY and CDR2 is SAAADI in the germline V gene. CDR3 nucleotide sequence: TGCGCCAGCACGGGACAGGGAAGCTATGGCTACACCTTC. Its translation: CASTGQGSYGYTF.

The chain uses TRBV30 and TRBJ2-7; D unresolved. Germline assignment: CDR1 GTSNPN and CDR2 SVGIG (reference sequence). V lost 0 bases to trimming and J lost 1 base, with 7 bases between them. CDR3 size: 13 residues. The CDR3: CAWSVPPSYEQYF. In DNA, the CDR3 is TGTGCCTGGAGTGTACCGCCTTCCTACGAGCAGTACTTC.

The chain uses TRBV19 and TRBJ2-7, with 7 bases aligning to TRBD2. Germline CDR1 and CDR2: LNHDA and SQIVND (reference sequence). The CDR3 is 15 amino acids. Trimming removed 5 bases from V and 6 bases from J; junction bases left unmatched: 13. The CDR3: CASSSRIGGGGEQYF. CDR3 nucleotides: TGTGCCAGTAGTTCCCGCATTGGCGGGGGTGGCGAGCAGTACTTC.

The CDR3 DNA is TGTGCCAGCAGCAAAGCGGAGGGTACTAATGAAAAACTGTTTTTT. Encoded protein: CASSKAEGTNEKLFF. This chain uses TRBV21-1 with TRBJ1-4. TRBV21-1 is a recognized pseudogene. The CDR3 length is 15 residues.

V and J are TRBV6-5 and TRBJ2-3; 11 nucleotides line up with TRBD1. The CDR3 has 15 amino acids. V shed 4 bases and J 1 base; nucleotides not matched to a gene: 1. Germline CDR1 MNHEY, CDR2 SVGAGI. CDR3 loop: CASSWGQGGTDTQYF. In DNA, the CDR3 is TGTGCCAGCAGTTGGGGACAGGGGGGCACAGATACGCAGTATTTT.

The chain recombines TRBV5-4 with TRBJ2-5, with D perhaps TRBD1 (6 bases). Trimming shortened V by 2 bases and J by 1 base, and 21 bases separated the two germline ends. Germline CDR1 SGHNT, CDR2 YYREEE (reference sequence). CDR3 length: 18 amino acids. The CDR3 protein is CASSLRRGTLRFQETQYF. The CDR3, as DNA: TGTGCCAGCAGCTTACGTCGAGGGACACTAAGATTCCAAGAGACCCAGTACTTC. Combining the CDR3 with reference TRBV5-4 and TRBJ2-5 gives the whole variable domain ETGVTQSPTHLIKTRGQQVTLRCSSQSGHNTVSWYQQALGQGPQFIFQYYREEENGRGNFPPRFSGLQFPNYSSELNVNALELDDSALYLCASSLRRGTLRFQETQYFGPGTRLLVL.

This rearrangement joins TRBV2 to TRBJ2-7; D might be TRBD1 (6 bases). The V gene's germline CDR1 is SNHLY and CDR2 FYNNEI. The length of the CDR3 is 14 residues. V was clipped by 3 bases and J by 2 bases, with 11 bases between them. The CDR3: CASSDKDRTYEQYF. The CDR3 DNA sequence: TGTGCCAGCAGTGACAAGGACAGAACCTACGAGCAGTACTTC. Together with reference TRBV2 and TRBJ2-7, the CDR3 gives the full variable domain: EPEVTQTPSHQVTQMGQEVILRCVPISNHLYFYWYRQILGQKVEFLVSFYNNEISEKSEIFDDQFSVERPDGSNFTLKIRSTKLEDSAMYFCASSDKDRTYEQYFGPGTRLTVT.

The chain recombines TRBV6-5 with TRBJ2-1; D unclear. Trimming left V 6 bases short and J 7 bases short, with 13 bases between. Per the germline V gene, CDR1 is MNHEY and CDR2 is SVGAGI. This CDR3 is 13 amino acids long. The DNA of the CDR3 is TGTGCCAGCAGATACGAACCCAGGAATGAGCAGTTCTTC. It codes for CASRYEPRNEQFF.

The V and J genes are TRBV27 and TRBJ1-2, with D possibly being TRBD1 (5 bases). CDR1 and CDR2 from the germline V gene are MNHEY and SMNVEV (reference sequence). The CDR3 loop spans 17 amino acids. Trimming took 5 bases from V and 5 from J, leaving 24 bases between them. DNA of the CDR3: TGTGCCAGCAGTCCATCCCAGGTGGGCAGGGCCTTGTATGGCTACACCTTC. It is translated as CASSPSQVGRALYGYTF.

This clone was seen once. CDR3 region: CASSRQGTGTEAFF. DNA for the CDR3: TGTGCCAGCAGTCGACAGGGGACGGGCACTGAAGCTTTCTTT. J is TRBJ1-1 and V is TRBV27, with 8 bases lining up with TRBD1. CDR1 is MNHEY and CDR2 is SMNVEV in the germline V gene (reference sequence). V was clipped by 5 bases and J by 4 bases; unmatched bases: 6. The CDR3 runs 14 residues.

By sample fraction, this clone is medium-sized. The gene calls are TRBV11-2 and TRBJ1-2, with a weak D call TRBD1 (6 bases). Germline-derived CDR1 and CDR2 are SGHAT and FQNNGV. There are 13 residues in the CDR3. Trimming cost V 5 bases and J 8 bases, with 15 bases left between them. CDR3 in DNA: TGTGCCAGCAGCGCCGAGGGGGGACGAGGCTACACCTTC. This translates into CASSAEGGRGYTF.